What follows describes a single T cell receptor (beta chain). Antigen specificity is unknown. The CDR3 has 13 residues. V shed 5 bases and J 5 bases; nucleotides not matched to a gene: 5. Germline V CDR1 and CDR2: SGHTA, FQGNSA. The data were taken from a study of OX40 agonist ivuxolimab in advanced cancers. Study context: Patients were given ivuxolimab, an antibody that agonizes OX40 (CD134). Of the participants, 40% had some prior anti-PD-1, anti-PD-L1 or anti-CTLA-4 therapy, which was allowed. Whole-study findings and limits: The study found that CD8+ T cells averaged more expanded clones than CD4+.

Generated by immunoSEQ multiplex PCR, the TCRdb table keeps only in-frame clones and is missing some. The table has over 60,000 clones, 65% to 90% seen once. This clonotype was obtained from an adult with an advanced solid tumor such as melanoma, head and neck, liver or kidney cancer. The specimen was CD4+ or CD8+ T cells sorted from blood, collected in a trial of the OX40 agonist ivuxolimab. V and J are TRBV7-2 and TRBJ1-2; TRBD1 matches at 7 bases. DNA of the CDR3: TGTGCCAGCAGCACCACAGGGGTTTATGGCTACACCTTC. This sequence encodes CASSTTGVYGYTF. Supplemented by reference TRBV7-2 and TRBJ1-2, the full variable domain reads GAGVSQSPSNKVTEKGKDVELRCDPISGHTALYWYRQSLGQGLEFLIYFQGNSAPDKSGLPSDRFSAERTGGSVSTLTIQRTQQEDSAVYLCASSTTGVYGYTFGSGTRLTVV.